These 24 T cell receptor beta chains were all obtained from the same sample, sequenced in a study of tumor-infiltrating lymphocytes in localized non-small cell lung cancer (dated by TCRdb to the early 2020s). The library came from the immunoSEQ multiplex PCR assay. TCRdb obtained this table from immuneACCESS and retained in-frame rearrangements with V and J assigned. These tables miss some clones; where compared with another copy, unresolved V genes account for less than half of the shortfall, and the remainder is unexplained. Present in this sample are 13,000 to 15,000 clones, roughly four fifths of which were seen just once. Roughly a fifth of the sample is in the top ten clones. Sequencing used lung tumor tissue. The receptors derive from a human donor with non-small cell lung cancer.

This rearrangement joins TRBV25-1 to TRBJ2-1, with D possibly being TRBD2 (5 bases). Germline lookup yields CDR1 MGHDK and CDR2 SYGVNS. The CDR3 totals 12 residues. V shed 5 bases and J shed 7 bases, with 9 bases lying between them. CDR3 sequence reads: CASSSTGNEQFF. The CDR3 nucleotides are TGTGCCAGCAGTTCTACGGGGAATGAGCAGTTCTTC.

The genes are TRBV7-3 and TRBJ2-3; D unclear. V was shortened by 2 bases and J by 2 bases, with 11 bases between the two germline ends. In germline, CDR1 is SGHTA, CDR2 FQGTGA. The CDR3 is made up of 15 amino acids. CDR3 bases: TGTGCCAGCAGCTTAGGGATTTCCTACACAGATACGCAGTATTTT. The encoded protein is CASSLGISYTDTQYF.

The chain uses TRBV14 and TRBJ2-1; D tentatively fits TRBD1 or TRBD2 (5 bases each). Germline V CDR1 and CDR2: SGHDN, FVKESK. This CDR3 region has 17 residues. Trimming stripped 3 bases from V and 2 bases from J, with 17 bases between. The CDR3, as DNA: TGTGCCAGCAGCCACATGACCGGGACCCGACCCTACAATGAGCAGTTCTTC. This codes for CASSHMTGTRPYNEQFF.

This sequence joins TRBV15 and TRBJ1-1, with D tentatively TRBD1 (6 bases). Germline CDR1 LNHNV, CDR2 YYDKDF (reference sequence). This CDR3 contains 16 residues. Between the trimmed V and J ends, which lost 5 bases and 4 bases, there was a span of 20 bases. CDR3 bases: TGTGCCACCAGCCACCCGGAACAGGGCGGGAGCACTGAAGCTTTCTTT. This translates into CATSHPEQGGSTEAFF.

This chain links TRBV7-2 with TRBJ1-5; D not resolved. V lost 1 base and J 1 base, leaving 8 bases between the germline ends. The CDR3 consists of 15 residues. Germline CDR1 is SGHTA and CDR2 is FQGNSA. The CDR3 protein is CASSLVGDSNQPQHF. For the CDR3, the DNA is TGTGCCAGCAGCTTAGTAGGCGACAGCAATCAGCCCCAGCATTTT.

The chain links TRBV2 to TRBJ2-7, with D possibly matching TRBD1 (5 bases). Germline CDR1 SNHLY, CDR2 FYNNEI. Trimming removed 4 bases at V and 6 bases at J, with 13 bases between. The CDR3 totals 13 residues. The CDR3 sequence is CASSAGQMGEQYF. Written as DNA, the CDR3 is TGTGCCAGCAGTGCCGGACAAATGGGCGAGCAGTACTTC.

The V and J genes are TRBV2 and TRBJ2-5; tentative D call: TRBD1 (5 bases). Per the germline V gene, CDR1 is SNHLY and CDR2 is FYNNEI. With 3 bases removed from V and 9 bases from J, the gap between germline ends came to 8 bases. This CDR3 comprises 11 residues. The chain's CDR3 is CASSEFRAQYF. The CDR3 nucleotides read TGTGCCAGCAGTGAGTTCAGGGCCCAGTACTTC.

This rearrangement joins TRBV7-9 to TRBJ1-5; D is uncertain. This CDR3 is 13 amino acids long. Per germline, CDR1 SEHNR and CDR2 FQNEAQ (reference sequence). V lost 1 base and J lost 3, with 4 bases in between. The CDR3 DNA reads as TGTGCCAGCAGCTTAGAGTACAATCAGCCCCAGCATTTT. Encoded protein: CASSLEYNQPQHF.

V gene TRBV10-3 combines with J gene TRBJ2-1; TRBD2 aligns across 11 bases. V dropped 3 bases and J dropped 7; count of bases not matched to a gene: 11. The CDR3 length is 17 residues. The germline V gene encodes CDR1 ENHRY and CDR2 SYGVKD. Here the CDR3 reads CAISDPTSGNGRNEQFF. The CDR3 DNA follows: TGTGCCATCAGTGATCCGACTAGCGGGAACGGTCGTAATGAGCAGTTCTTC.

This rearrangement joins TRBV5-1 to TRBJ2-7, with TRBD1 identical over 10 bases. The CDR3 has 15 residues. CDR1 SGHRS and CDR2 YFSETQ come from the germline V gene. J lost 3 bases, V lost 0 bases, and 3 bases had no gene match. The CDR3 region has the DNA TGCGCCAGCAGCTTGGTAGGGACAGGGGACTACGAGCAGTACTTC. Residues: CASSLVGTGDYEQYF.

CDR3 nucleotides: TGCGCCAGCAGCACCCGGACTAGCTCCTACGAGCAGTACTTC. This encodes CASSTRTSSYEQYF. The rearrangement uses TRBV5-1 and TRBJ2-7, with 7 bases aligning to TRBD2. V trimming: 4 bases; J trimming: 0 bases; junction bases outside the gene matches: 4. The CDR3 has 14 residues. Germline CDR1 reads SGHRS; CDR2 reads YFSETQ. The variable domain in full, completed from reference TRBV5-1 and TRBJ2-7, reads KAGVTQTPRYLIKTRGQQVTLSCSPISGHRSVSWYQQTPGQGLQFLFEYFSETQRNKGNFPGRFSGRQFSNSRSEMNVSTLELGDSALYLCASSTRTSSYEQYFGPGTRLTVT.

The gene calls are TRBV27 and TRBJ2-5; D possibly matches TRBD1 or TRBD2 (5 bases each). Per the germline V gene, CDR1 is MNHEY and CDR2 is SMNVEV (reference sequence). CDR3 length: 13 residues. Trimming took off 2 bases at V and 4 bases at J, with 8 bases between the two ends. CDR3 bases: TGTGCCAGCAGTTTAGTTGGGGGAGAGACCCAGTACTTC. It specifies CASSLVGGETQYF.

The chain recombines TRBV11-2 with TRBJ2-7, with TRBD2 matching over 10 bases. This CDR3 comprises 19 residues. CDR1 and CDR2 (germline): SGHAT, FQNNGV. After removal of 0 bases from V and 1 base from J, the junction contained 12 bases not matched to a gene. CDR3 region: CASSLDRDPWTSGSYEQYF. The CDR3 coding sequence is TGTGCCAGCAGCTTAGATCGGGATCCCTGGACTAGCGGTTCCTACGAGCAGTACTTC.

The chain's CDR3 is CASSPETLLTGELFF. CDR3 DNA sequence: TGTGCCAGTAGTCCCGAGACTCTCCTCACCGGGGAGCTGTTTTTT. The chain couples TRBV19 to TRBJ2-2, with D unresolved. The V end was cut by 5 bases, the J end by 4 bases, with 14 bases between. Germline V CDR1 and CDR2: LNHDA, SQIVND (reference sequence). The CDR3 is 15 amino acids.

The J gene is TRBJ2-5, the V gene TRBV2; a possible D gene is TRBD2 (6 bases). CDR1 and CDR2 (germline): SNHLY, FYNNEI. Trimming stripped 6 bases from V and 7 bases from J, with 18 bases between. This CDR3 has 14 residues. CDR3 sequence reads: CASRPGTEGSTQYF. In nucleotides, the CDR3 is TGTGCCAGCAGGCCGGGGACTGAGGGATCGACCCAGTACTTC.

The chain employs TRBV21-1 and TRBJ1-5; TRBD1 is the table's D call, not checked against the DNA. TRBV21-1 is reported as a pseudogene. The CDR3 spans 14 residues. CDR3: CASSKAGANQPQHF. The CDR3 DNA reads TGTGCCAGCAGCAAAGCAGGGGCGAATCAGCCCCAGCATTTT.

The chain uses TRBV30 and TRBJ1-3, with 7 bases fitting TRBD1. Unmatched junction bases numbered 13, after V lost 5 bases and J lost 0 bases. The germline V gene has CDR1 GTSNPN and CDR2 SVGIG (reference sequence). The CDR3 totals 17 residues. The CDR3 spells CAWGAVLGQSSGNTIYF. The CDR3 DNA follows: TGTGCCTGGGGCGCGGTCCTGGGACAGAGCTCTGGAAACACCATATATTTT.

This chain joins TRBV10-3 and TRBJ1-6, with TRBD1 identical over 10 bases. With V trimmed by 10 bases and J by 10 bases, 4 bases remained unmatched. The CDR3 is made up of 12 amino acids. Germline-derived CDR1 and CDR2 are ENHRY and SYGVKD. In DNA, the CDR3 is TGTGCCAGCGGGACAGGGGACTCACCCCTCCACTTT. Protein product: CASGTGDSPLHF.

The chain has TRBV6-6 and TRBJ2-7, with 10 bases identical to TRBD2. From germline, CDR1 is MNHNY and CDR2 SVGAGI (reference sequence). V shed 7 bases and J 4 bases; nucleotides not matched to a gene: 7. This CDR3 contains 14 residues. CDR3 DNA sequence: TGTGCCAGCATGAGGCTAGCGGGGGCATACGAGCAGTACTTC. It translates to CASMRLAGAYEQYF.

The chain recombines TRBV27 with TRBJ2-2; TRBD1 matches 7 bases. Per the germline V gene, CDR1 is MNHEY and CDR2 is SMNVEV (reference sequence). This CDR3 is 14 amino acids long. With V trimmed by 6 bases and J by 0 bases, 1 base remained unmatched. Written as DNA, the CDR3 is TGTGCCAGCAGGGACAGGACGAACACCGGGGAGCTGTTTTTT. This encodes CASRDRTNTGELFF.

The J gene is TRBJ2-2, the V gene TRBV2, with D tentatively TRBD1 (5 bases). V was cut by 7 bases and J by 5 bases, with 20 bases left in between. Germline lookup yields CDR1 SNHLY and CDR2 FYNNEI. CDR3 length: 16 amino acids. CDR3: CASTRGSQGGTGELFF. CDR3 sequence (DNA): TGTGCCAGCACAAGAGGATCCCAGGGTGGAACCGGGGAGCTGTTTTTT. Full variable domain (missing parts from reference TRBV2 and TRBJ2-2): EPEVTQTPSHQVTQMGQEVILRCVPISNHLYFYWYRQILGQKVEFLVSFYNNEISEKSEIFDDQFSVERPDGSNFTLKIRSTKLEDSAMYFCASTRGSQGGTGELFFGEGSRLTVL.

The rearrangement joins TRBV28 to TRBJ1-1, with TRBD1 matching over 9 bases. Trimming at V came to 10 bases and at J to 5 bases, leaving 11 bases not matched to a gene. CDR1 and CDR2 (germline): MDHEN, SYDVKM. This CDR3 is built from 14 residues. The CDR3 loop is CATSSQTGGTEAFF. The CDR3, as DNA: TGTGCCACCTCGTCCCAGACAGGGGGGACTGAAGCTTTCTTT.

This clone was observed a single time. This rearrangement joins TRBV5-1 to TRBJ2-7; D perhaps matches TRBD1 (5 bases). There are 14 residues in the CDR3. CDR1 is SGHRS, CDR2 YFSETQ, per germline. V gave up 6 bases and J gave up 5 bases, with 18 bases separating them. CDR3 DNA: TGCGCCAGCAAGCCCCAGGCAGGGCAGGACGAGCAGTACTTC. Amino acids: CASKPQAGQDEQYF.

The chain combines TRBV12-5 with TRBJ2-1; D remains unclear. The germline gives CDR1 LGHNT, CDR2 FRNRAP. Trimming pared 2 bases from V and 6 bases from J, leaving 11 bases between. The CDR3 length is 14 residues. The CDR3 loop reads CASGLYPTRNEQFF. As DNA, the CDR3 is TGTGCTAGTGGTTTGTACCCGACACGCAATGAGCAGTTCTTC.